This T cell receptor (beta chain) was obtained from a study of molecular identifiers for immune sequencing clone quantification. MiXCR, run by TCRdb on the PCR reads, gives a single entry per CDR3 protein. The data contain tens of thousands of distinct CDR3 sequences, 20% to 25% of them singletons. The germline V gene encodes CDR1 LGHDT and CDR2 YNNKEL (reference sequence). CDR3 size: 17 residues. CD8+CD4-CCR7+CD45RA+ sorting gave the naive CD8 T cells. With respect to this clonotype: The junction departs from germline at one end; a sequencing error may be responsible.

The origin of this receptor is a human donor in good health. Some libraries in this study had Jurkat cell RNA spiked in. The sample was naive CD8+ T cells from blood, with Jurkat cell RNA spiked in. The subset here: FACS-sorted CD8+CD4-CCR7+CD45RA+ naive T cells. The chain has TRBV3-1 and TRBJ1-5; perhaps TRBD1 as D (5 bases). The CDR3 here is CASRQGRGGGLPQPQHF. The CDR3 nucleotides are TGTGCCAGCCGCCAAGGTCGGGGGGGGGGGTTGCCGCAGCCCCAGCATTTT.